This TCR beta chain was sequenced for a study of blood T cell repertoires in COVID-19. Study in general: Acute-phase and convalescent COVID-19 samples originated in the United States, Italy and Spain. PBMCs, B-cell-depleted T cells, or T cells were the source of the cDNA or gDNA that made up the material.

This clone has a single count. Repertoires were generated with immunoSEQ multiplex PCR, while TCRdb's copy carries only in-frame clones and drops some. The table records about 240,000 clones, about 83% of them present only once. V was cut by 5 bases and J by 1 base, with 21 bases left in between. From germline, CDR1 is SGHAT and CDR2 FQNNGV. This CDR3 has 17 residues. The sequencing sample was made of peripheral blood. This rearrangement joins TRBV11-2 to TRBJ2-7, with D perhaps TRBD1 (5 bases). This sequence was found in a human donor in a cohort sampled during active COVID-19. Here the CDR3 reads CASSPIKGRADSYEQYF. DNA of the CDR3: TGTGCCAGCAGCCCGATAAAGGGCAGGGCGGATTCCTACGAGCAGTACTTC.